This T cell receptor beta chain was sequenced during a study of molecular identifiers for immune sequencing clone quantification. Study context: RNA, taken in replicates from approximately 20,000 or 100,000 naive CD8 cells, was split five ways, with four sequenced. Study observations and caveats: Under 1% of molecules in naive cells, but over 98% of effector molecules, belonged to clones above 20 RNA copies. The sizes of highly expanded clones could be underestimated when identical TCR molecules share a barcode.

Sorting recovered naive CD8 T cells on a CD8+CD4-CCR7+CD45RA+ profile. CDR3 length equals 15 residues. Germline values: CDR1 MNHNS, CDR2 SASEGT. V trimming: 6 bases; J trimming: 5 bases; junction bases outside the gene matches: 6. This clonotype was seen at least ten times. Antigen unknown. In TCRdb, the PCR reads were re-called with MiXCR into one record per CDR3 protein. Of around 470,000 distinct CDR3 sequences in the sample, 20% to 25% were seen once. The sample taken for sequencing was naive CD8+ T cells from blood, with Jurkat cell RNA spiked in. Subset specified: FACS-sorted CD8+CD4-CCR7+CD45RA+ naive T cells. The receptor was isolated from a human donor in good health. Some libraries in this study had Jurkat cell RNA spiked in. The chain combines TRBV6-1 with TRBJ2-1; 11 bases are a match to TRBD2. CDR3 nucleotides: TGTGCCAGCAGCTTTAGCGGGGGGGGAAACAATGAGCAGTTCTTC. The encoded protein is CASSFSGGGNNEQFF.